The present entry profiles one TCR beta chain with its context. Its recognized antigen is unknown. Base qualities are missing; no much larger clone stands one base away. Patients with a history of autoimmune disease or receiving systemic immunosuppression were excluded from the trial. Peripheral blood for TCR sequencing was collected from all dose cohorts at baseline, on cycle 4 day 1, and on cycle 7 day 1. The samples were drawn from a first-in-human, open-label, multicenter phase I dose-escalation trial of ivuxolimab. Adults with locally advanced or metastatic head and neck squamous cell, hepatocellular, melanoma or renal cell carcinoma were enrolled in the trial. CD4+ and CD8+ T cells were sorted separately from peripheral blood before TCR sequencing. This record belongs to a study of OX40 agonist ivuxolimab in advanced cancers. A note on the overall study: Ivuxolimab was an agonistic, fully human IgG2 monoclonal antibody directed against OX40 (CD134), a costimulatory receptor. Of the approximately 50 dose-escalation patients, hepatocellular carcinoma was present in 19, melanoma in some 15, renal cell carcinoma in 9 and head and neck cancer in 9. Patients were allowed to have had prior anti-PD-1, anti-PD-L1 or anti-CTLA-4 therapy, and roughly 40% of the dose-escalation patients had previously received checkpoint inhibitors. A male proportion of about 79% and a mean age of 60 years, ranging from about 23 to 90, were recorded for the dose-escalation cohort. Peripheral TCRbeta sequencing aimed to test whether ivuxolimab altered TCR sequence diversity and caused clonal T-cell expansion. The paper describes the monotherapy dose-escalation part (N ≈ 52 patients) of the phase I trial of ivuxolimab. Partial responses occurred in three dose-escalation patients, of whom one had hepatocellular carcinoma and two had cutaneous melanoma. Intravenous ivuxolimab was administered to patients every 2 weeks at six dose levels: 0.01, 0.1, 0.3, 1.5, 3 and 10 mg/kg.

Genomic DNA was extracted from sorted cells for sequencing of the TCRbeta CDR3 region. TCRbeta CDR3 regions were sequenced using the immunoSEQ Assay. Held by TCRdb, this immuneACCESS table contains in-frame sequences only and omits some clones. Under half of the omission traces to an unresolved V gene where checked; the cause of the rest is unknown. This sample holds tens of thousands of clones; roughly four fifths were observed only once. The top ten constitute 3.4% of the sample. V trim: 4 bases; J trim: 4 bases; unmatched bases: 10. CDR1 SGHRS and CDR2 YFSETQ were looked up in the germline V gene. The CDR3 covers 16 residues, taking in both the cysteine and the phenylalanine. Just the 48-base CDR3 DNA is kept, in frame starting at base 1. On the study overall, not on this receptor specifically: In partial responders in the 0.1-3.0 mg/kg groups, normalized peripheral clonal expansion was found to be among the lowest, especially among CD8+ T cells. On average, CD8+ T cells showed more expanded clones than CD4+ T cells after ivuxolimab. The antigen specificity of the peripheral T cells that underwent clonal expansion was not determined. Clonal expansion of both CD4+ and CD8+ blood T cells was observed from baseline to week 6 at doses 0.1 to 3.0 mg/kg. Low levels of normalized T-cell clonal expansion were also seen in some patients who did not respond.

The receptor comes from an adult with an advanced solid tumor such as melanoma, head and neck, liver or kidney cancer. The V and J segments used are TRBV5-1 and TRBJ1-3; 8 middle bases align to TRBD1. The source material was CD4+ or CD8+ T cells sorted from blood, sampled in a trial of the OX40 agonist ivuxolimab. The CDR3 is CASSLVDRGGGNTIYF. Read as DNA, the sequence is TGCGCCAGCAGCCTAGTCGACAGGGGCGGAGGAAACACCATATATTTT.